This TCR beta chain was sequenced during a study of shared clonotypes between healthy human individuals. Study-wide background: There were three CD4 naive, three CD4 memory, two CD8 naive and one CD8 memory plates per donor.

Study conclusions and caveats: Limited genetic and exposure-history diversity came from having few donors.

This CDR3 has 12 amino acids. Details on this clone: Its matching antigen is unknown.

The authors divided CD4+ cells into CD45RA+ naive and CD45RA-negative memory subsets. Only in-frame clones appear in the TCRdb table, and some are missing; sequencing was by immunoSEQ multiplex PCR. Among approximately 180,000 clones listed, 85% to 95% were seen once. Material for sequencing was naive CD4+ T cells sorted from blood. The subset here: CD45RA+ positively selected. The chain couples TRBV21-1 to TRBJ1-1. TRBV21-1 is a known pseudogene. This sequence was found in a woman in her 30s in good health. The CDR3 DNA follows: TGTGCCAGCAGCAAGCGGGACACTGAAGCTTTCTTT. This translates into CASSKRDTEAFF.